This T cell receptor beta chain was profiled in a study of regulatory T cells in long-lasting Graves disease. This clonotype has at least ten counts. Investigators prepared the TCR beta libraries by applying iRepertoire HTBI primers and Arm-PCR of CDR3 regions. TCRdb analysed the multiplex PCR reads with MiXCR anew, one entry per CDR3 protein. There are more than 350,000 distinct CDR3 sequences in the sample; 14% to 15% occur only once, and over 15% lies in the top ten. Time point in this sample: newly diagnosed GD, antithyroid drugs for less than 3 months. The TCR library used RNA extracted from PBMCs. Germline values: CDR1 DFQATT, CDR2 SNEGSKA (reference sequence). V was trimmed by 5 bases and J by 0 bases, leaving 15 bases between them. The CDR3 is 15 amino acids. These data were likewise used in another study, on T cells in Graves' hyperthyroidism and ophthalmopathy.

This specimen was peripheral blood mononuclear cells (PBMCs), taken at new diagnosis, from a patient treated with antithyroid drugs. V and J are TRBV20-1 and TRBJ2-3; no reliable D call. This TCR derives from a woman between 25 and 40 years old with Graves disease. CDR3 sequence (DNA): TGCAGTGCTTTCCCCGCCCTCTCTAGCACAGATACGCAGTATTTT. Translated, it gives CSAFPALSSTDTQYF.